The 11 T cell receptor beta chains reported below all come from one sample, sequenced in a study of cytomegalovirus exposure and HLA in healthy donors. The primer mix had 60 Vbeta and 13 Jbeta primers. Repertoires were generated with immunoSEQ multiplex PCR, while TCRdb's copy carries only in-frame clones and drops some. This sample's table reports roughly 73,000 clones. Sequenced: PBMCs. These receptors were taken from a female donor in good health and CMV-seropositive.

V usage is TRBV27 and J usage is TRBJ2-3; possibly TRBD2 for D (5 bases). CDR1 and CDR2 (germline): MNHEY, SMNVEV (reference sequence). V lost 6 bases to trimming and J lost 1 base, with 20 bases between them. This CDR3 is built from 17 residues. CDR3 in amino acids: CASSLRGRHWGTDTQYF. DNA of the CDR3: TGTGCCAGCAGCTTAAGAGGGCGACATTGGGGCACAGATACGCAGTATTTT.

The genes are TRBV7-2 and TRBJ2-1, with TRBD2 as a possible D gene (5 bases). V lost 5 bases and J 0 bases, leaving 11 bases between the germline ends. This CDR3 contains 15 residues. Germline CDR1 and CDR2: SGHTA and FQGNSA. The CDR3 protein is CASSRAASSYNEQFF. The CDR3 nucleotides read TGTGCCAGCAGCAGAGCGGCCAGCTCCTACAATGAGCAGTTCTTC.

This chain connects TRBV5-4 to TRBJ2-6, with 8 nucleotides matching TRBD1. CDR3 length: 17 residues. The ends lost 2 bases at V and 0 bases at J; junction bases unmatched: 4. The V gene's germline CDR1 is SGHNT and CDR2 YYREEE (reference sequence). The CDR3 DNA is TGTGCCAGCAGCTTTGGACAGGGAAGCTCTGGGGCCAACGTCCTGACTTTC. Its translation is CASSFGQGSSGANVLTF.

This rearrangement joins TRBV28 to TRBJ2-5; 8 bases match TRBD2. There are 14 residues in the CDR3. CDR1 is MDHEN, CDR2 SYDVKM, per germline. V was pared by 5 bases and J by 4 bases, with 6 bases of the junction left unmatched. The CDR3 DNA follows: TGTGCCAGCAGTCCCCCCGGGGGGGGAGAGACCCAGTACTTC. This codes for CASSPPGGGETQYF.

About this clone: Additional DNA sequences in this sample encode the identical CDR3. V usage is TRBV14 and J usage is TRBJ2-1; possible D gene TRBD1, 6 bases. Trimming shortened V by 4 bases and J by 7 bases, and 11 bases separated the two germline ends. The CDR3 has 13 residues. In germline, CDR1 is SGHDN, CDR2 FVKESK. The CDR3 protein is CASSPGTHNEQFF. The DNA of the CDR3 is TGTGCCAGCAGCCCCGGGACACATAATGAGCAGTTCTTC.

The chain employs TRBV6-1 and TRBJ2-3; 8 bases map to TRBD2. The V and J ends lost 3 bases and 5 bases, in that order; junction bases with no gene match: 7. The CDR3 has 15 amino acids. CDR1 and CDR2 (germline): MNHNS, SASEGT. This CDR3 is CASSDRLAGIDTQYF. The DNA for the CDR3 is TGTGCCAGCAGTGATCGGCTAGCGGGTATAGATACGCAGTATTTT.

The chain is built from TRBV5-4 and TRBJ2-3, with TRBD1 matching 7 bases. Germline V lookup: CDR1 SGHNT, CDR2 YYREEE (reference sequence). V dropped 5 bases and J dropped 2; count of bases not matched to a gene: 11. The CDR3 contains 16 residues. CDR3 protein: CASSRGGAGPTDTQYF. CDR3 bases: TGTGCCAGCAGTCGAGGGGGCGCAGGGCCCACAGATACGCAGTATTTT.

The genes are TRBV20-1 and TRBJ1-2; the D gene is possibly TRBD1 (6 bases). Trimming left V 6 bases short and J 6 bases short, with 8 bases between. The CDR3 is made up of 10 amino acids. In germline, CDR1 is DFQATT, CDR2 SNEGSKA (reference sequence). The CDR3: CSAYRDGYTF. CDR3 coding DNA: TGCAGTGCATACAGGGATGGCTACACCTTC.

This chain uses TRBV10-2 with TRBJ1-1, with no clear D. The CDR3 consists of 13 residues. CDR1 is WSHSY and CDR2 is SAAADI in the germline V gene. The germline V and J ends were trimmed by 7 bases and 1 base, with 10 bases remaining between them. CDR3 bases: TGCGCCAGCAAAGGGAGAGGGAACACTGAAGCTTTCTTT. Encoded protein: CASKGRGNTEAFF.

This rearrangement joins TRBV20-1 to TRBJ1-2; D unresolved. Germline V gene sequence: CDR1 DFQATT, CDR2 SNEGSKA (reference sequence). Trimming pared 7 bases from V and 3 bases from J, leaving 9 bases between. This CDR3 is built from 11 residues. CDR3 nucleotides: TGCAGTGGAAACGGGGACTATGGCTACACCTTC. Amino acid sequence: CSGNGDYGYTF.

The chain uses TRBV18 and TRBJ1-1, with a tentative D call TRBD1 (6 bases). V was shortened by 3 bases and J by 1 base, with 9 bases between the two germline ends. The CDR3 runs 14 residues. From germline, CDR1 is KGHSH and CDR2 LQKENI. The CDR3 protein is CASSPRTENTEAFF. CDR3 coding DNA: TGTGCCAGCTCACCTCGGACAGAGAACACTGAAGCTTTCTTT. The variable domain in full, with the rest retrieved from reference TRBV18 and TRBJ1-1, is NAGVMQNPRHLVRRRGQEARLRCSPMKGHSHVYWYRQLPEEGLKFMVYLQKENIIDESGMPKERFSAEFPKEGPSILRIQQVVRGDSAAYFCASSPRTENTEAFFGQGTRLTVV.